The 5 T cell receptor beta chains listed next were all sequenced from one sample in a study of breast tumors, draining lymph nodes, adjacent tissues. Samples came from axillary lymph nodes draining the breast cancer. One entry per CDR3 protein, called by TCRdb with MiXCR from the multiplex PCR reads. There are roughly 260,000 distinct CDR3 sequences in the sample; under 35% occur only once, and around 1.1% lies in the top ten. Sequenced material: axillary lymph node tissue. The receptors here all came from a female donor with breast cancer. Some clones in this sample may be carry-over from other donors' samples.

This clonotype was seen ten or more times. This chain connects TRBV30 to TRBJ2-6; D unclear. The CDR3 runs to 12 residues. V lost 5 bases, J lost 2 bases, and 4 bases lay in between. In germline, CDR1 is GTSNPN, CDR2 SVGIG (reference sequence). This chain's CDR3 is CAWGAGANVLTF. The DNA for the CDR3 is TGTGCCTGGGGGGCTGGGGCCAACGTCCTGACTTTC.

This clonotype was counted many times. The chain recombines TRBV6-5 with TRBJ1-4; the D is unclear. V was clipped by 5 bases and J by 11 bases, with 21 bases between them. The CDR3 sequence is 15 residues long. Germline-derived CDR1 and CDR2 are MNHEY and SVGAGI. The CDR3 region has the DNA TGTGCCAGCAGTCAATTAAGTAGTTCTCCGGGGAAACTGTTTTTT. Amino acid sequence: CASSQLSSSPGKLFF.

This chain uses TRBV6-5 with TRBJ2-1; TRBD2 matches at 16 bases. Unmatched junction bases numbered 15, after V lost 8 bases and J lost 14 bases. Germline-derived CDR1 and CDR2 are MNHEY and SVGAGI. This CDR3 region has 16 residues. The CDR3 region is CASGWVGTSGREQEFF. The DNA for the CDR3 is TGTGCCAGCGGGTGGGTCGGGACTAGCGGGAGGGAGCAGGAGTTCTTC.

This clonotype was counted ten times or more. This chain connects TRBV12-3 or TRBV12-4 to TRBJ2-1; D remains ambiguous. CDR3 length equals 12 residues. The germline V and J ends were trimmed by 6 bases and 3 bases, with 6 bases remaining between them. The CDR3 DNA reads as TGTGCCAGCAGGACTTTCTACAATGAGCAGTTCTTC. This encodes CASRTFYNEQFF.

The chain is built from TRBV9 and TRBJ2-1; either TRBD1 or TRBD2 may supply D (5 bases each). The CDR3 consists of 19 residues. CDR1 is SGDLS and CDR2 is YYNGEE in the germline V gene. Trimming removed 4 bases from V and 6 bases from J, with 29 bases in between. CDR3 DNA sequence: TGTGCCAGCAGCCCCCGTAGCCTAAGAGGGGAACGGCAGGGCAATGAGCAGTTCTTC. The encoded protein is CASSPRSLRGERQGNEQFF.